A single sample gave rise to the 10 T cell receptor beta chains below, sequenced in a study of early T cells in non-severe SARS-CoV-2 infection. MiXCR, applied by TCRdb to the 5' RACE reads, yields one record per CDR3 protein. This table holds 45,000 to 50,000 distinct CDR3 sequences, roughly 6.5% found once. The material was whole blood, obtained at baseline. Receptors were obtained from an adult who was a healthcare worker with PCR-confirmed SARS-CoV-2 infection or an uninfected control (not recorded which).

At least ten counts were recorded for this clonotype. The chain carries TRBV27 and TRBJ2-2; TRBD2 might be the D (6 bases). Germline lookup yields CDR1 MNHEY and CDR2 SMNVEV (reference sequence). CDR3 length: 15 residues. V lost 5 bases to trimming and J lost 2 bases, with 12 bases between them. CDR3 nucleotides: TGTGCCAGCAGTGCCGGGACTTCTAACACCGGGGAGCTGTTTTTT. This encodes CASSAGTSNTGELFF.

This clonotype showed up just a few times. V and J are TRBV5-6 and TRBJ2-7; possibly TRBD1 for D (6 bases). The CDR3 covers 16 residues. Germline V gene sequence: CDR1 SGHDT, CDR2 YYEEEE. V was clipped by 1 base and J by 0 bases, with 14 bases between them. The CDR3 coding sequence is TGTGCCAGCAGCTTGAGACAGGCGATTTTCTCCTACGAGCAGTACTTC. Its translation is CASSLRQAIFSYEQYF.

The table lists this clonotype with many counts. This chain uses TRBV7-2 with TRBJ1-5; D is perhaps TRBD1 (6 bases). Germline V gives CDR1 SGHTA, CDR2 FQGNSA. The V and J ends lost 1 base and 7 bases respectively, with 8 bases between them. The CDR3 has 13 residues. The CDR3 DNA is TGTGCCAGCAGCTTAGGACAGGAGCAGCCCCAGCATTTT. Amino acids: CASSLGQEQPQHF.

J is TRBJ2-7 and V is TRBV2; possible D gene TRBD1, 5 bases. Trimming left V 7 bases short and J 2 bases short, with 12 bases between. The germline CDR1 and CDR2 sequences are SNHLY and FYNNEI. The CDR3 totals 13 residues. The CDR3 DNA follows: TGTGCCAGCATTACTCAGGGCCCCTACGAGCAGTACTTC. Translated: CASITQGPYEQYF.

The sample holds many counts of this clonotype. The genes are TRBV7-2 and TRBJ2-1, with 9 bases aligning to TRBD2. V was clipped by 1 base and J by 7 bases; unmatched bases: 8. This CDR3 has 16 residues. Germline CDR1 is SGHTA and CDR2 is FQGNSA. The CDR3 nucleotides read TGTGCCAGCAGCTTAGTGGGCGGGGGGGCCGTGAATGAGCAGTTCTTC. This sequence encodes CASSLVGGGAVNEQFF.

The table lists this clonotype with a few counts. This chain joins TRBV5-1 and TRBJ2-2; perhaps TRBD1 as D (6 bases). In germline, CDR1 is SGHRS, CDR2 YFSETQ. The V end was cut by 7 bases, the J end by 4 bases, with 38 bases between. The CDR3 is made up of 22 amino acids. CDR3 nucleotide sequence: TGCGCCAGCTTTGCCAAGAAACCCGATGGGGTATTACAGGGCATGGGCACCGGGGAGCTGTTTTTT. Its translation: CASFAKKPDGVLQGMGTGELFF.

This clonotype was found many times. For the CDR3, the DNA is TGTGCCAGCAGCCTAAGACAGGGAGTAGGGAACACTGAAGCTTTCTTT. This codes for CASSLRQGVGNTEAFF. The chain carries TRBV12-3 or TRBV12-4 and TRBJ1-1; TRBD1 matches at 7 bases. There are 16 residues in the CDR3. J was trimmed by 1 base and V by 6 bases; bases with no gene match: 11.

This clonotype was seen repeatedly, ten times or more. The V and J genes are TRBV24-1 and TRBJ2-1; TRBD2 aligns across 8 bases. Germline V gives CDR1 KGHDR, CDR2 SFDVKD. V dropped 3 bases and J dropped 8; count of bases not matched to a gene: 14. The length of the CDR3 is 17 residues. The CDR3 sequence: CATSDPPGAGALDEQFF. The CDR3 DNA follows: TGTGCCACCAGTGATCCCCCCGGAGCGGGGGCTTTGGATGAGCAGTTCTTC.

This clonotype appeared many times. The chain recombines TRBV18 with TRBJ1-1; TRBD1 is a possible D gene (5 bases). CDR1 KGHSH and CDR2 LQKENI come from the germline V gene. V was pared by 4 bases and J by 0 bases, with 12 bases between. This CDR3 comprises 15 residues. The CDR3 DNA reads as TGTGCCAGCTCACTCAGACAGAGAATGAACACTGAAGCTTTCTTT. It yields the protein CASSLRQRMNTEAFF.

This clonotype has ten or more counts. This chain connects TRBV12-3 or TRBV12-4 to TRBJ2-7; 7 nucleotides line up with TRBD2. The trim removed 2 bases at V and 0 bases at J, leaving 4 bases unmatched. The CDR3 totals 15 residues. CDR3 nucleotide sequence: TGTGCCAGCAGTTTACGGGGGGAAAGCTCCTACGAGCAGTACTTC. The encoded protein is CASSLRGESSYEQYF.